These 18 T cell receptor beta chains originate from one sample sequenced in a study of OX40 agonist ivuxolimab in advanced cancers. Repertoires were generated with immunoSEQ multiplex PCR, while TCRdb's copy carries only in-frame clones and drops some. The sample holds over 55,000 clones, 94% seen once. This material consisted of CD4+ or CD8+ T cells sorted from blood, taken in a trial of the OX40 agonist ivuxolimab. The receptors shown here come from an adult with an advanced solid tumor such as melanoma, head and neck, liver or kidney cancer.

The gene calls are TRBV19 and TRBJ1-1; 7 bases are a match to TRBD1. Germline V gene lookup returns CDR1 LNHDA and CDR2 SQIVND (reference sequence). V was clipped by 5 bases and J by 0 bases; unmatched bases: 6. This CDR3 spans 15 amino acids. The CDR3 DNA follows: TGTGCCAGTAGTGCGGGGACAGATTTGAACACTGAAGCTTTCTTT. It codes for CASSAGTDLNTEAFF.

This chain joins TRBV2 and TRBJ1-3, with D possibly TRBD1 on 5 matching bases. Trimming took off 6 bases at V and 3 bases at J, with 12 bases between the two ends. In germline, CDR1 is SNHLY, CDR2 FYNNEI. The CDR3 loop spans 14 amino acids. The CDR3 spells CASRYRGIGNTIYF. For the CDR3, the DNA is TGTGCCAGCAGGTATCGGGGGATTGGAAACACCATATATTTT. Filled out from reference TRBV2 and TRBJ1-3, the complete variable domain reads EPEVTQTPSHQVTQMGQEVILRCVPISNHLYFYWYRQILGQKVEFLVSFYNNEISEKSEIFDDQFSVERPDGSNFTLKIRSTKLEDSAMYFCASRYRGIGNTIYFGEGSWLTVV.

For the CDR3, the DNA is TGTGCCAGCAGCTTAGATCATAATAGCGGGAGCTCCTACAATGAGCAGTTCTTC. It specifies CASSLDHNSGSSYNEQFF. The rearrangement joins TRBV11-3 to TRBJ2-1; 9 positions match TRBD2. The length of the CDR3 is 18 residues. Per germline, CDR1 SGHNT and CDR2 YENEEA. Trimming at V came to 0 bases and at J to 0 bases, leaving 6 bases not matched to a gene.

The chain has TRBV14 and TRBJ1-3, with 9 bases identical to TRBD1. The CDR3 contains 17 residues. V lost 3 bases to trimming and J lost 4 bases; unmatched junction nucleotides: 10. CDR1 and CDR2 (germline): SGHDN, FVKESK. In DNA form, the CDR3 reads TGTGCCAGCAGCCATACAGGGGGCAGCAGAGCGGGAAACACCATATATTTT. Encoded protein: CASSHTGGSRAGNTIYF.

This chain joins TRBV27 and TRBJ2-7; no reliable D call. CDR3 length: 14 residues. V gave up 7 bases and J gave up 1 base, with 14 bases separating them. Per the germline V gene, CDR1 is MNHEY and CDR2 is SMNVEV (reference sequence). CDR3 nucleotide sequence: TGTGCCAGCACTTCCTTGATTGGGTCCTACGAGCAGTACTTC. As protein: CASTSLIGSYEQYF.

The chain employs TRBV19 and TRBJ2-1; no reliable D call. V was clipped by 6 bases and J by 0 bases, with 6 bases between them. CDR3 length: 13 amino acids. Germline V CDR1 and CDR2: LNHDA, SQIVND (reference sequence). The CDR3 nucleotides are TGTGCCAGTAGGCTTAGCTCCTACAATGAGCAGTTCTTC. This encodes CASRLSSYNEQFF. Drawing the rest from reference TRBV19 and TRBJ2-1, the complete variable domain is DGGITQSPKYLFRKEGQNVTLSCEQNLNHDAMYWYRQDPGQGLRLIYYSQIVNDFQKGDIAEGYSVSREKKESFPLTVTSAQKNPTAFYLCASRLSSYNEQFFGPGTRLTVL.

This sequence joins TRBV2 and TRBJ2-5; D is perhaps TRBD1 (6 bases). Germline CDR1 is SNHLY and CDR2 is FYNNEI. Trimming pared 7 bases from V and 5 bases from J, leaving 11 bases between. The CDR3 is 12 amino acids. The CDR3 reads CASKQGIETQYF. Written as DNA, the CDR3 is TGTGCCAGCAAGCAGGGGATCGAGACCCAGTACTTC. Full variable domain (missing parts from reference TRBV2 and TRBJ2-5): EPEVTQTPSHQVTQMGQEVILRCVPISNHLYFYWYRQILGQKVEFLVSFYNNEISEKSEIFDDQFSVERPDGSNFTLKIRSTKLEDSAMYFCASKQGIETQYFGPGTRLLVL.

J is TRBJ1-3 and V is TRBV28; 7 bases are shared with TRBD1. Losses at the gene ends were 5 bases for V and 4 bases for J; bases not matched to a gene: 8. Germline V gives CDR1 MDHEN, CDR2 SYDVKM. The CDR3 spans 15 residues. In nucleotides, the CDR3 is TGTGCCAGCAGTGAAAGGGGGCCTTCGGGAAACACCATATATTTT. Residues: CASSERGPSGNTIYF.

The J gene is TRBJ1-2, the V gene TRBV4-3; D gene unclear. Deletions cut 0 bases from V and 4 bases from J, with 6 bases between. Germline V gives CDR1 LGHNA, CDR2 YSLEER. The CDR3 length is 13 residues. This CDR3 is CASSQEYPYGYTF. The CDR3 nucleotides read TGCGCCAGCAGCCAAGAATATCCCTATGGCTACACCTTC.

The CDR3 spells CATSGGGTGNTIYF. For the CDR3, the DNA is TGTGCCACCTCGGGAGGAGGAACTGGAAACACCATATATTTT. V is TRBV9 and J is TRBJ1-3; D is uncertain. Germline V gene sequence: CDR1 SGDLS, CDR2 YYNGEE. Trimming stripped 9 bases from V and 2 bases from J, with 15 bases between. The CDR3 sequence is 14 residues long.

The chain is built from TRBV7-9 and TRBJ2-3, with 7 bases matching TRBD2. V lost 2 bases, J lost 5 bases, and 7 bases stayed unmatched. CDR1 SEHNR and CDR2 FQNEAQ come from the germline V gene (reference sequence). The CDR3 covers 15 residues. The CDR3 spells CASSLQRDYRDTQYF. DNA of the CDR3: TGTGCCAGCAGCTTACAGAGGGACTACCGAGATACGCAGTATTTT.

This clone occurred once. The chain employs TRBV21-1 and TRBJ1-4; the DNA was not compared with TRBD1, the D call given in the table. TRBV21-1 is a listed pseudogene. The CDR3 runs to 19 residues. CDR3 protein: CASNTVQWTATSTNEKLFF. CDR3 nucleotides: TGTGCCAGCAATACTGTACAATGGACAGCGACATCAACTAATGAAAAACTGTTTTTT.

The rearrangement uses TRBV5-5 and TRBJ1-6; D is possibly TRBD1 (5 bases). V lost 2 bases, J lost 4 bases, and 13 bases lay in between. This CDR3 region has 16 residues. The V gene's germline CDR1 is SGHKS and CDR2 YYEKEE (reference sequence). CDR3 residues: CASSFETEVYNSPLHF. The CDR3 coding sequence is TGTGCCAGCAGCTTCGAGACAGAAGTATATAATTCACCCCTCCACTTT.

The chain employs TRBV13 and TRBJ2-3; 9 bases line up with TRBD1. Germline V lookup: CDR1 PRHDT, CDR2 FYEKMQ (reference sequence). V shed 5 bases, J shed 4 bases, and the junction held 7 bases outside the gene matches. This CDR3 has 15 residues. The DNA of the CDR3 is TGTGCCAGCAGCCCCCCGGGACAGGGCCCAGATACGCAGTATTTT. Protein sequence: CASSPPGQGPDTQYF. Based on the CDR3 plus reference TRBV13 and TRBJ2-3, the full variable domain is AAGVIQSPRHLIKEKRETATLKCYPIPRHDTVYWYQQGPGQDPQFLISFYEKMQSDKGSIPDRFSAQQFSDYHSELNMSSLELGDSALYFCASSPPGQGPDTQYFGPGTRLTVL.

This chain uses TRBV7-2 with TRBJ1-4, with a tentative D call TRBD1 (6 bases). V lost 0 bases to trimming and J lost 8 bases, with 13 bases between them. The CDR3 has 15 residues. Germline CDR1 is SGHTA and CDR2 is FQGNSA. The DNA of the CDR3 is TGTGCCAGCAGCTTAGCGGGGGCAGTACAAGAAAAACTGTTTTTT. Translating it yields CASSLAGAVQEKLFF.

CDR3 nucleotide sequence: TGTGCCAGCAGTCCGCTTCGGGGCGAATCTAATGAAAAACTGTTTTTT. Protein: CASSPLRGESNEKLFF. This sequence joins TRBV28 and TRBJ1-4; TRBD1 is a possible D gene (5 bases). Trimming cost V 5 bases and J 3 bases, with 16 bases left between them. Germline-derived CDR1 and CDR2 are MDHEN and SYDVKM. This CDR3 region has 16 residues. The full variable domain, rest sourced from reference TRBV28 and TRBJ1-4, is DVKVTQSSRYLVKRTGEKVFLECVQDMDHENMFWYRQDPGLGLRLIYFSYDVKMKEKGDIPEGYSVSREKKERFSLILESASTNQTSMYLCASSPLRGESNEKLFFGSGTQLSVL.

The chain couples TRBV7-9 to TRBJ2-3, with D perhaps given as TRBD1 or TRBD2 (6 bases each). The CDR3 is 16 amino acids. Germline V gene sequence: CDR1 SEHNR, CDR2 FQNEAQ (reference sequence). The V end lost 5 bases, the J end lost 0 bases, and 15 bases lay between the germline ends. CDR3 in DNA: TGTGCCAGCAGCGGCCGGGGGCCGCCTAGCACAGATACGCAGTATTTT. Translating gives CASSGRGPPSTDTQYF.

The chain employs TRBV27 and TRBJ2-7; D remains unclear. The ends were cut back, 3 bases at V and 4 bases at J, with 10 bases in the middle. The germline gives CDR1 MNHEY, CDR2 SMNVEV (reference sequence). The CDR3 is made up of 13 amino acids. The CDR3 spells CASSLTTAYEQYF. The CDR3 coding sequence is TGTGCCAGCAGTTTGACAACAGCTTACGAGCAGTACTTC.